This T cell receptor beta chain stems from a study of early T cells in non-severe SARS-CoV-2 infection. The overall study: The chains were unpaired, and the sequenced material was bulk RNA from unsorted whole blood.

This clonotype was seen only a few times. Its cognate antigen is unknown. Study-level results: VDJdb matching favored anti-spike CD8 responses, missing private and CD4 specificities.

The CDR3 has 14 amino acids. Unmatched junction bases numbered 5, after V lost 3 bases and J lost 2 bases. The V gene's germline CDR1 is SGHDT and CDR2 YYEEEE. Each single cDNA molecule received a unique molecular identifier. TCRdb fed the 5' RACE reads into MiXCR, producing one record per CDR3 protein. Counted here are roughly 53,000 distinct CDR3 sequences, under 9% occurring once; the ten biggest clones make up about 3.9%. The gene calls are TRBV5-6 and TRBJ2-7, with 7 bases lining up with TRBD1. Material: whole blood, obtained at baseline. The receptor's source is an adult who was a healthcare worker with PCR-confirmed SARS-CoV-2 infection or an uninfected control (not recorded which). The CDR3 region is CASSSETGPYEQYF. In nucleotides, the CDR3 is TGTGCCAGCAGCTCAGAGACAGGGCCCTACGAGCAGTACTTC.